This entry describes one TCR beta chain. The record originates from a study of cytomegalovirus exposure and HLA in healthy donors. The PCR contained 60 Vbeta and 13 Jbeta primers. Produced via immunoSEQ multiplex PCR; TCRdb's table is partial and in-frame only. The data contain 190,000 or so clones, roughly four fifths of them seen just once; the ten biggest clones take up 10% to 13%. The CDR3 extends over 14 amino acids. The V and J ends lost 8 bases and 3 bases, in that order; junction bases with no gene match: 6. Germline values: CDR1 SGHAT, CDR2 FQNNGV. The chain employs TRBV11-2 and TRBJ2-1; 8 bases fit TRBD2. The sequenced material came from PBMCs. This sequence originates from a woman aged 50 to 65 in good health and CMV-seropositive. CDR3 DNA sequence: TGTGCCAGCCGGGGGGGGGACTACTACAATGAGCAGTTCTTC. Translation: CASRGGDYYNEQFF.